This passage covers 20 T cell receptor beta chains from one sample sequenced in a study of vaccination effects on CD4 cells after COVID-19. These receptors lack a known antigen. Measured with immunoSEQ multiplex PCR; TCRdb has only the in-frame clones, and not every one. The repertoire holds 62,000 or so clones, with under 90% as singletons. Under the ViraFEST assay, PBMC were stimulated with viral peptide pools so that antigen-specific CD4+ T cells expanded. Sequencing was performed afterwards. The authors isolated CD4+ T cells after roughly 10 days of culture. Having tested negative for nucleocapsid antibodies, the vaccine recipients showed no prior SARS-CoV-2 infection. The sequenced sample was CD4+ T cells from PBMCs cultured with SARS-CoV-2 spike peptides, obtained before COVID-19 vaccination. These receptors were collected from a human donor who received a COVID-19 vaccine.

The rearrangement uses TRBV27 and TRBJ2-2, with TRBD1 as a possible D gene (6 bases). This CDR3 region has 14 residues. CDR1 is MNHEY, CDR2 SMNVEV, per germline (reference sequence). V was trimmed by 5 bases and J by 3 bases, leaving 10 bases between them. CDR3 amino acids: CASSRQAHTGELFF. CDR3 bases: TGTGCCAGCAGTAGACAGGCGCACACCGGGGAGCTGTTTTTT.

The chain joins TRBV7-2 to TRBJ2-4; D gene uncertain. The germline V gene encodes CDR1 SGHTA and CDR2 FQGNSA. This CDR3 has 18 residues. V lost 0 bases, J lost 0 bases, and 15 bases lay in between. As DNA, the CDR3 is TGTGCCAGCAGCTTAGCGTCCCTTGGTCTCCTAGCCAAAAACATTCAGTACTTC. Encoded protein: CASSLASLGLLAKNIQYF. Drawing the rest from reference TRBV7-2 and TRBJ2-4, the complete variable domain is GAGVSQSPSNKVTEKGKDVELRCDPISGHTALYWYRQSLGQGLEFLIYFQGNSAPDKSGLPSDRFSAERTGGSVSTLTIQRTQQEDSAVYLCASSLASLGLLAKNIQYFGAGTRLSVL.

A few counts support this clone. The chain couples TRBV4-2 to TRBJ2-1; TRBD2 is a possible D gene (5 bases). CDR1 is LGHNA and CDR2 is YNFKEQ in the germline V gene. Trimming removed 1 base from V and 7 bases from J, with 17 bases in between. CDR3 length: 16 residues. CDR3 residues: CASSQVPSGTTNEQFF. The CDR3 region has the DNA TGTGCCAGCAGCCAAGTCCCCAGCGGTACGACGAATGAGCAGTTCTTC.

The CDR3 bases are TGTGCCAGCTCACCCCCCCTACGAGAAGAGACCCAGTACTTC. Translating gives CASSPPLREETQYF. V and J are TRBV18 and TRBJ2-5; D is unresolved. Germline lookup yields CDR1 KGHSH and CDR2 LQKENI. With 3 bases removed from V and 3 bases from J, the gap between germline ends came to 11 bases. The CDR3 has 14 residues.

The gene calls are TRBV6-5 and TRBJ1-1; 7 bases agree with TRBD1. The length of the CDR3 is 14 residues. The germline CDR1 and CDR2 sequences are MNHEY and SVGAGI. With V trimmed by 6 bases and J by 4 bases, 8 bases remained unmatched. CDR3 sequence reads: CASRPTGMGTEAFF. In nucleotides, the CDR3 is TGTGCCAGCAGACCGACAGGGATGGGCACTGAAGCTTTCTTT.

The chain is built from TRBV6-5 and TRBJ2-1; D gene uncertain. CDR1 MNHEY and CDR2 SVGAGI come from the germline V gene. The ends were cut back, 2 bases at V and 4 bases at J, with 12 bases in the middle. This CDR3 is built from 15 residues. The CDR3 DNA reads TGTGCCAGCAGTTACGCTTCAGCGATATACAATGAGCAGTTCTTC. Protein product: CASSYASAIYNEQFF.

This clone was recorded only once. The chain recombines TRBV30 with TRBJ1-3; D remains unclear. Germline V gene sequence: CDR1 GTSNPN, CDR2 SVGIG (reference sequence). The CDR3 contains 14 residues. Trimming took off 5 bases at V and 0 bases at J, with 11 bases between the two ends. The CDR3: CAWDRTGSGNTIYF. In DNA form, the CDR3 reads TGTGCCTGGGATAGGACGGGCTCTGGAAACACCATATATTTT.

The rearrangement uses TRBV27 and TRBJ2-7; D is unresolved. Germline V lookup: CDR1 MNHEY, CDR2 SMNVEV (reference sequence). Trimming cost V 8 bases and J 4 bases, with 9 bases left between them. This CDR3 is built from 11 residues. The CDR3 nucleotides are TGTGCCAGCGGGTGGTCGTACGAGCAGTACGTC. Its translation: CASGWSYEQYV.

This clone turned up a few times. The chain combines TRBV2 with TRBJ2-4; D ambiguous. V shed 6 bases and J shed 3 bases, with 12 bases lying between them. The CDR3 length is 14 residues. CDR1 and CDR2 (germline): SNHLY, FYNNEI. The CDR3 DNA follows: TGTGCCAGCAGCCCAGCCCTGGGCAAAAACATTCAGTACTTC. This sequence encodes CASSPALGKNIQYF.

The chain links TRBV18 to TRBJ2-3; TRBD1 might be the D (5 bases). V was cut by 3 bases and J by 0 bases, with 13 bases left in between. This CDR3 comprises 16 residues. The germline gives CDR1 KGHSH, CDR2 LQKENI. This CDR3 reads CASSPYLDTSTDTQYF. The CDR3, as DNA: TGTGCCAGCTCACCTTATCTGGACACAAGCACAGATACGCAGTATTTT.

J is TRBJ2-2 and V is TRBV7-9, with unresolved D. Germline V lookup: CDR1 SEHNR, CDR2 FQNEAQ (reference sequence). This CDR3 spans 13 amino acids. Trimming removed 5 bases from V and 5 bases from J, with 9 bases in between. As DNA, the CDR3 is TGTGCCAGCAGCGCACGTACTACCGGGGAGCTGTTTTTT. Its protein product is CASSARTTGELFF.

This sequence joins TRBV19 and TRBJ2-1; 7 positions match TRBD1. With 6 bases clipped from V and 1 base from J, the junction kept 6 bases outside the gene matches. The CDR3 loop spans 15 amino acids. CDR1 and CDR2 from the germline V gene are LNHDA and SQIVND (reference sequence). CDR3 loop: CASSLDRASYNEQFF. CDR3 in DNA: TGTGCCAGTAGCCTCGACAGGGCATCCTACAATGAGCAGTTCTTC.

The chain has TRBV6-5 and TRBJ1-4; the D gene is possibly TRBD1 (5 bases). CDR1 is MNHEY, CDR2 SVGAGI, per germline. This CDR3 region has 15 residues. Between the trimmed V and J ends, which lost 6 bases and 7 bases, there was a span of 18 bases. CDR3 in DNA: TGTGCCAGCAGCCGGACAACAGGAAACGCTGAAAAACTGTTTTTT. It yields the protein CASSRTTGNAEKLFF.

The gene calls are TRBV18 and TRBJ2-7; 8 bases fit TRBD2. V lost 2 bases and J lost 3; bases outside the gene matches: 6. Germline V lookup: CDR1 KGHSH, CDR2 LQKENI. This CDR3 has 15 residues. The CDR3 coding sequence is TGTGCCAGCTCACCAAAGTACGGGGGGGACTACGAGCAGTACGTC. Its translation: CASSPKYGGDYEQYV.

This clone was observed a few times. The genes are TRBV11-2 and TRBJ1-2; no definite D call. This CDR3 has 16 residues. Per the germline V gene, CDR1 is SGHAT and CDR2 is FQNNGV. V was shortened by 2 bases and J by 4 bases, with 17 bases between the two germline ends. DNA of the CDR3: TGTGCCAGCAGCTTAAATCGGGCTCTCAAGTTCTATGGCTACACCTTC. Its translation is CASSLNRALKFYGYTF.

This clone came up once. CDR3 loop: CARGTYREHAGNTIYF. The CDR3 coding sequence is TGTGCCAGGGGGACGTACAGGGAGCATGCTGGAAACACCATATATTTT. The rearrangement joins TRBV11-3 to TRBJ1-3; TRBD1 might be the D (6 bases). V gave up 9 bases and J gave up 2 bases, with 20 bases separating them. Germline V gene lookup returns CDR1 SGHNT and CDR2 YENEEA. The CDR3 runs 16 residues.

The chain uses TRBV7-6 and TRBJ2-2; D call uncertain. Per the germline V gene, CDR1 is SGHVS and CDR2 is FNYEAQ. The CDR3 totals 16 residues. The V and J ends lost 5 bases and 2 bases respectively, with 15 bases between them. The CDR3, as DNA: TGTGCCAGCAGCCACGGAGAGCCGACAAACACCGGGGAGCTGTTTTTT. Encoded protein: CASSHGEPTNTGELFF.

This clone was picked up one time. Within the sample, other DNA sequences also encode this same CDR3. V usage is TRBV4-3 and J usage is TRBJ1-5; no definite D call. Trimming stripped 0 bases from V and 2 bases from J, with 8 bases between. The CDR3 runs 15 residues. Germline-derived CDR1 and CDR2 are LGHNA and YSLEER. CDR3 loop: CASSQDWGGNQPQHF. CDR3 DNA: TGCGCCAGCAGCCAAGATTGGGGTGGCAATCAGCCCCAGCATTTT.

The genes are TRBV19 and TRBJ1-5, with D unclear. The V gene lost 1 base and the J gene lost 0 bases, with 7 bases spanning the gap. This CDR3 spans 15 amino acids. Looked up from germline, CDR1 is LNHDA and CDR2 is SQIVND (reference sequence). The CDR3 nucleotides are TGTGCCAGTAGTATAGGGTTCACTAGCAATCAGCCCCAGCATTTT. Encoded protein: CASSIGFTSNQPQHF.

This rearrangement joins TRBV9 to TRBJ2-1, with 7 nucleotides matching TRBD2. The V gene end was trimmed by 3 bases and the J gene end by 0 bases; junction bases not matched to a gene: 9. The CDR3 is made up of 17 amino acids. CDR1 SGDLS and CDR2 YYNGEE come from the germline V gene. CDR3 region: CASSGGPSGTSYNEQFF. CDR3 DNA sequence: TGTGCCAGCAGCGGCGGCCCTAGCGGAACCTCCTACAATGAGCAGTTCTTC.